These 3 T cell receptor beta chains were sequenced from one sample in a study of T cells in Graves' hyperthyroidism and ophthalmopathy. TCR beta CDR3 region amplification was performed from RNA transcripts. RT-PCR in the first round (using the HTBI primer set) targeted the TCR CDR3. TCRdb reprocessed the multiplex PCR reads with MiXCR, giving one entry per CDR3 protein. The sample contains just under 750,000 distinct CDR3 sequences, around a third of which appear only once. Sequenced: blood. These receptors came from a woman aged 35 to 49 with Graves' hyperthyroidism.

The J gene is TRBJ2-7, the V gene TRBV20-1; TRBD1 or TRBD2 may be the D gene (5 bases each). The CDR3 is made up of 17 amino acids. Germline V gene data show CDR1 as DFQATT and CDR2 as SNEGSKA (reference sequence). V lost 4 bases to trimming and J lost 0 bases, with 22 bases between them. CDR3 sequence (DNA): TGCAGTGCTACCCGACGGTTCCTGGGACGGAGCTCCTACGAGCAGTACTTC. It translates to CSATRRFLGRSSYEQYF.

The chain employs TRBV12-3 or TRBV12-4 and TRBJ1-2; TRBD1 is a possible D gene (5 bases). With 6 bases removed from V and 7 bases from J, the gap between germline ends came to 12 bases. The CDR3 runs to 12 residues. The chain's CDR3 is CASSLLRGGYTF. CDR3 in DNA: TGTGCCAGCAGCCTACTAAGGGGTGGCTACACCTTC.

The sample holds many counts of this clonotype. J is TRBJ2-7 and V is TRBV4-1; D is ambiguous. Per the germline V gene, CDR1 is MGHRA and CDR2 is YSYEKL. Between the trimmed V and J ends, which lost 2 bases and 2 bases, there was a span of 7 bases. The CDR3 runs to 13 residues. The CDR3 sequence: CASSQTRAYEQYF. The CDR3 DNA follows: TGCGCCAGCAGCCAAACCCGGGCCTACGAGCAGTACTTC.